This T cell receptor (beta chain) is drawn from a study of OX40 agonist ivuxolimab in advanced cancers. General study results and limits: Circulating CD4+ and CD8+ T cells showed clonal expansion by week 6 at 0.1 to 3.0 mg/kg. Expanded peripheral T-cell antigen specificity went undetermined. The study found among the lowest clonal expansion in partial responders at 0.1-3.0 mg/kg.

This clone was seen more than once but under ten times. Its antigen is undetermined. Sequenced by immunoSEQ multiplex PCR; TCRdb stores in-frame clones only, minus some. This repertoire shows roughly 70,000 clones, just over 85% found once; its top ten account for under 3%. The germline V gene has CDR1 SGHAT and CDR2 FQDESV (reference sequence). This CDR3 region has 13 residues. Trimming cost V 4 bases and J 6 bases, with 10 bases left between them. Sequencing used CD4+ or CD8+ T cells sorted from blood, obtained in a trial of the OX40 agonist ivuxolimab. The rearrangement uses TRBV11-1 and TRBJ2-1; no reliable D call. The clonotype originates from an adult with an advanced solid tumor such as melanoma, head and neck, liver or kidney cancer. The CDR3 nucleotides read TGTGCCAGCAGCTATTTCGCTAGCAATGAGCAGTTCTTC. This translates into CASSYFASNEQFF.